Below, one T cell receptor (beta chain) is given with its context. This table comes from immunoSEQ multiplex PCR, and its TCRdb copy is limited to in-frame clones, with some not included. The repertoire holds more than 60,000 clones, with 95% as singletons. These data are taken from a study of technical replicates of blood from a handful of donors. Trimming took 4 bases from V and 7 from J, leaving 11 bases between them. The CDR3 contains 14 residues. The germline V gene has CDR1 LGHNA and CDR2 YNFKEQ. The sequence came from a human donor in good health. Sample: T cells isolated from PBMCs. The rearrangement joins TRBV4-2 to TRBJ1-6; tentative D call: TRBD1 (5 bases). The CDR3 region is CASSRDDRNSPLHF. CDR3 nucleotide sequence: TGTGCCAGCAGCCGAGACGACAGAAATTCACCCCTCCACTTT.